The 16 T cell receptor beta chains presented below share a single source sample, sequenced in a study of graft-versus-host responses after intestinal transplantation. Sequenced by immunoSEQ multiplex PCR; TCRdb stores in-frame clones only, minus some. The sample has 15,000 to 20,000 clones, about 93% seen once. This specimen was PBMCs, taken less than 400 days after transplant. The receptors stem from a human patient who received an intestinal transplant, so some T cells may come from the graft donor.

The chain joins TRBV28 to TRBJ2-5; TRBD2 aligns across 12 bases. Germline V CDR1 and CDR2: MDHEN, SYDVKM. This CDR3 is 21 amino acids long. Trimming cost V 3 bases and J 14 bases; bases outside gene matches: 31. The CDR3 region is CASSFASGRGGGRGRQGDPYF. In nucleotides, the CDR3 is TGTGCCAGCAGTTTCGCTAGCGGGAGGGGTGGGGGCAGGGGCCGACAAGGAGACCCCTACTTC.

The rearrangement joins TRBV11-2 to TRBJ2-7, with D perhaps TRBD1 or TRBD2 (5 bases each). Germline CDR1 SGHAT, CDR2 FQNNGV. V was trimmed by 1 base and J by 5 bases, leaving 9 bases between them. The CDR3 has 13 residues. The CDR3 DNA is TGTGCCAGCAGCTTAGGTGGGGGAGACGAGCAGTACTTC. Translation: CASSLGGGDEQYF.

The chain couples TRBV15 to TRBJ1-1; no clear D. Germline V gene data show CDR1 as LNHNV and CDR2 as YYDKDF (reference sequence). The V end was cut by 0 bases, the J end by 0 bases, with 8 bases between. CDR3 size: 15 residues. This CDR3 is CATSRDWVMNTEAFF. The CDR3 nucleotides are TGTGCCACCAGCAGAGATTGGGTTATGAACACTGAAGCTTTCTTT.

This chain links TRBV29-1 with TRBJ1-2, with TRBD1 matching over 10 bases. This CDR3 spans 15 amino acids. The germline V gene has CDR1 SQVTM and CDR2 ANQGSEA. Losses at the gene ends were 7 bases for V and 1 base for J; bases not matched to a gene: 9. The CDR3 DNA sequence: TGCAGCGCCCGTGGACAGGGGGAGGATAACTATGGCTACACCTTC. Translating gives CSARGQGEDNYGYTF.

CDR3 nucleotide sequence: TGTGCCAGCAGTGAATGGAAAAAGCAAGAGACCCAGTACTTC. It is translated as CASSEWKKQETQYF. The chain is built from TRBV25-1 and TRBJ2-5, with D unresolved. Germline V gives CDR1 MGHDK, CDR2 SYGVNS. V shed 1 base and J shed 2 bases, with 8 bases lying between them. The CDR3 extends over 14 amino acids.

This clone was picked up a small number of times. This chain uses TRBV4-1 with TRBJ2-4; tentative D call: TRBD1 (5 bases). Germline V gene data show CDR1 as MGHRA and CDR2 as YSYEKL. The CDR3 runs 15 residues. V was clipped by 0 bases and J by 8 bases, with 14 bases between them. For the CDR3, the DNA is TGCGCCAGCAGCCAAGATATCGGCAGGGCGGACATTCAGTACTTC. It yields the protein CASSQDIGRADIQYF.

This clone was recorded only once. CDR3: CAAGKNPPYEQYF. Written as DNA, the CDR3 is TGTGCCGCGGGTAAGAACCCACCCTACGAGCAGTACTTC. V gene TRBV6-1 combines with J gene TRBJ2-7, with D possibly TRBD2 on 5 matching bases. The germline V gene has CDR1 MNHNS and CDR2 SASEGT. V gave up 11 bases and J gave up 2 bases, with 16 bases separating them. CDR3 length: 13 amino acids.

The V gene is TRBV6-6, the J gene TRBJ2-2; 8 bases align to TRBD2. The CDR3 is 16 residues long. The J segment lost 6 bases and the V segment lost 2 bases, leaving 8 bases of the junction unmatched. Per germline, CDR1 MNHNY and CDR2 SVGAGI (reference sequence). The CDR3 loop is CASSYLSGSNAGELFF. The CDR3 nucleotides are TGTGCCAGCAGTTACCTCAGCGGGAGTAACGCCGGGGAGCTGTTTTTT.

Only one count was recorded for this clone. The V and J genes are TRBV2 and TRBJ2-7; TRBD1 matches 9 bases. J lost 2 bases, V lost 6 bases, and 2 bases had no gene match. Germline values: CDR1 SNHLY, CDR2 FYNNEI. The CDR3 sequence is 13 residues long. In nucleotides, the CDR3 is TGTGCCAGCAGGTGGACAGGGGCCTACGAGCAGTACTTC. Its protein is CASRWTGAYEQYF.

This sequence joins TRBV7-2 and TRBJ2-7, with 8 bases aligning to TRBD1. Trimming cost V 4 bases and J 4 bases; bases outside gene matches: 9. The CDR3 is made up of 15 amino acids. Looked up from germline, CDR1 is SGHTA and CDR2 is FQGNSA. CDR3 in amino acids: CASSSQPGGAYEQYF. The CDR3 nucleotides are TGTGCCAGCAGCTCCCAACCAGGGGGCGCATACGAGCAGTACTTC.

The V call is TRBV5-1, the J call TRBJ2-5; D not resolved. The DNA end favors TRBJ2-7, so the J call may be wrong. The length of the CDR3 is 14 residues. Germline V gene lookup returns CDR1 SGHRS and CDR2 YFSETQ. CDR3 in DNA: TGCGCCAGCAGCTTCCTTGCACTCTCCTACGAGCAGTACTTC. Amino acid sequence: CASSFLALSYEQYF.

This clone was recorded only once. V is TRBV6-1 and J is TRBJ2-7, with D tentatively TRBD2 (6 bases). Germline V gene lookup returns CDR1 MNHNS and CDR2 SASEGT. V dropped 8 bases and J dropped 1 base, with 12 bases sitting between them. This CDR3 is 13 amino acids long. The CDR3 bases are TGTGCCAGCGGTCCCGGGGGATCCTACGAGCAGTACTTC. This gives the protein CASGPGGSYEQYF.

The chain uses TRBV9 and TRBJ1-1; TRBD1 matches 7 bases. There are 16 residues in the CDR3. With 0 bases clipped from V and 1 base from J, the junction kept 6 bases outside the gene matches. The germline gives CDR1 SGDLS, CDR2 YYNGEE. Here the CDR3 DNA reads TGTGCCAGCAGCGTAGACAATGAGGGGGCGAACACTGAAGCTTTCTTT. It specifies CASSVDNEGANTEAFF.

The chain has TRBV6-1 and TRBJ1-6; D ambiguous. The germline V gene encodes CDR1 MNHNS and CDR2 SASEGT. Trimming left V 4 bases short and J 0 bases short, with 13 bases between. The CDR3 is 17 residues long. CDR3 protein: CASSALSSSSYNSPLHF. CDR3 sequence (DNA): TGTGCCAGCAGTGCTCTCAGCTCGAGCTCCTATAATTCACCCCTCCACTTT.

V gene TRBV6-5 combines with J gene TRBJ1-3, with D possibly being TRBD1 (6 bases). CDR1 is MNHEY, CDR2 SVGAGI, per germline. CDR3 length: 12 amino acids. V was clipped by 5 bases and J by 7 bases, with 9 bases between them. CDR3 amino acids: CASSETGNTIYF. CDR3 in DNA: TGTGCCAGCAGTGAAACAGGGAACACCATATATTTT.

This chain connects TRBV6-1 to TRBJ2-4; 8 bases are a match to TRBD1. CDR3 length equals 15 residues. The junction had 6 bases not matched to a gene; V was cut back by 5 bases and J by 3 bases. Germline CDR1 and CDR2: MNHNS and SASEGT. CDR3 DNA sequence: TGTGCCAGCAGTTTAACCGGGACAGGCAAAAACATTCAGTACTTC. This sequence encodes CASSLTGTGKNIQYF.